The 19 T cell receptor beta chains listed next were all sequenced from one sample in a study of T cells in Graves' hyperthyroidism and ophthalmopathy. There were TCR beta CDR3 regions amplified from RNA transcripts. The study used the HTBI primer set for a first-round RT-PCR of the TCR CDR3. TCRdb fed the multiplex PCR reads into MiXCR, producing one record per CDR3 protein. Of roughly 630,000 distinct CDR3 sequences in the sample, around 14% were seen once. Sequencing used blood. Receptors originate from a woman between 25 and 40 years old with Graves' hyperthyroidism.

Ten or more counts support this clonotype. J is TRBJ1-6 and V is TRBV20-1; possibly TRBD1 for D (6 bases). Germline values: CDR1 DFQATT, CDR2 SNEGSKA (reference sequence). V was clipped by 5 bases and J by 5 bases, with 10 bases between them. There are 13 residues in the CDR3. The CDR3 here is CSAEGGNNSPLHF. The CDR3 region has the DNA TGCAGTGCTGAGGGGGGCAATAATTCACCCCTCCACTTT.

This clonotype came up a few times. This chain links TRBV4-2 with TRBJ2-1, with 8 bases aligning to TRBD2. After removal of 3 bases from V and 8 bases from J, the junction contained 12 bases not matched to a gene. This CDR3 has 16 residues. Per germline, CDR1 LGHNA and CDR2 YNFKEQ. CDR3 DNA: TGTGCCAGCAGCCACTTGAGTCGGGGGGGCGGCGATGAGCAGTTCTTC. It specifies CASSHLSRGGGDEQFF.

This chain uses TRBV19 with TRBJ1-2; no definite D call. The germline V and J ends were trimmed by 0 bases and 8 bases, with 19 bases remaining between them. There are 16 residues in the CDR3. Germline V gene sequence: CDR1 LNHDA, CDR2 SQIVND (reference sequence). The CDR3 here is CASSIDPLHSAGGYTF. CDR3 DNA: TGTGCCAGTAGTATAGATCCCCTGCACTCCGCAGGCGGCTACACCTTC.

This clonotype turned up a few times. The CDR3 DNA reads TGTGCCAGCAGCTTAGTTGGTGGAATCGGTTCACCCCTCCACTTT. Translation: CASSLVGGIGSPLHF. This chain uses TRBV7-2 with TRBJ1-6; D remains unclear. CDR1 is SGHTA and CDR2 is FQGNSA in the germline V gene. The CDR3 sequence is 15 residues long. V was trimmed by 1 base and J by 9 bases, leaving 13 bases between them.

Regarding this clonotype: With a much larger clone just one base away, this may be a read error. The chain uses TRBV12-3 or TRBV12-4 and TRBJ2-1; D may be TRBD1 (5 bases). The CDR3 consists of 14 residues. CDR3 residues: CARSLVARANEQFF. Written as DNA, the CDR3 is TGTGCCCGCAGTTTAGTCGCCAGGGCTAATGAGCAGTTCTTC.

Turning to this clonotype: This clone may be a read error of a much larger clone one base away. The chain employs TRBV11-2 and TRBJ1-1; D uncertain. In germline, CDR1 is SGHAT, CDR2 FQNNGV. CDR3 size: 14 residues. CDR3 in amino acids: CASNLIDVGTEAFF. The CDR3 nucleotides are TGTGCCAGCAACTTAATCGACGTCGGGACTGAAGCTTTCTTT.

The chain employs TRBV10-1 and TRBJ1-1; D unclear. V was shortened by 2 bases and J by 5 bases, with 12 bases between the two germline ends. Germline CDR1 is WNHNN and CDR2 is SYGVQD (reference sequence). CDR3 length: 14 residues. The CDR3 DNA is TGCGCCAGCAGTGAGCTACAGCGGGGAACTGAAGCTTTCTTT. This sequence encodes CASSELQRGTEAFF.

The V call is TRBV6-1, the J call TRBJ2-1; 13 bases map to TRBD2. V lost 6 bases to trimming and J lost 10 bases; unmatched junction nucleotides: 12. The CDR3 has 16 amino acids. CDR1 is MNHNS and CDR2 is SASEGT in the germline V gene. The CDR3 DNA follows: TGTGCCAGCAGCTCGGGACTAGCGGGGCGACCGAGGGAGCAGTTCTTC. Residues: CASSSGLAGRPREQFF.

On this clonotype: An end of the junction differs from the germline gene, which may be a read error. The rearrangement uses TRBV12-3 or TRBV12-4 and TRBJ1-4; 7 bases are a match to TRBD1. CDR3 length equals 13 residues. As DNA, the CDR3 is TGCGCCAGCAGGGGACAGTATGATGAAAAACTGTTTTTT. Protein: CASRGQYDEKLFF.

The chain employs TRBV10-3 and TRBJ2-7; 7 bases are a match to TRBD1. Germline CDR1 and CDR2: ENHRY and SYGVKD. Trimming cost V 8 bases and J 3 bases; bases outside gene matches: 13. The CDR3 is 15 residues long. The CDR3 nucleotides are TGTGCCATCGGCTCGGGGATAGGGGGCATCTACGAGCAGTACTTC. Translation gives CAIGSGIGGIYEQYF.

This clonotype has at least ten counts. The chain employs TRBV5-1 and TRBJ2-1; TRBD2 is a possible D gene (5 bases). Germline lookup yields CDR1 SGHRS and CDR2 YFSETQ. Trimming shortened V by 4 bases and J by 3 bases, and 17 bases separated the two germline ends. This CDR3 is 16 amino acids long. The DNA of the CDR3 is TGCGCCAGCAGCCCCTCGAGGAGGAGCGACTACAATGAGCAGTTCTTC. It is translated as CASSPSRRSDYNEQFF.

This sequence joins TRBV4-1 and TRBJ2-1; 12 nucleotides match TRBD2. V lost 3 bases, J lost 9 bases, and 6 bases stayed unmatched. CDR1 is MGHRA and CDR2 is YSYEKL in the germline V gene. The CDR3 spans 15 residues. As DNA, the CDR3 is TGCGCCAGCAGCCACCTAGCGGGAGGGCCGGGTGAGCAGTTCTTC. It specifies CASSHLAGGPGEQFF.

The gene calls are TRBV7-2 and TRBJ2-2; D is possibly TRBD2 (5 bases). Deletions cut 5 bases from V and 4 bases from J, with 20 bases between. This CDR3 region has 17 residues. From germline, CDR1 is SGHTA and CDR2 FQGNSA. CDR3 coding DNA: TGTGCCAGCAGCCCACCCCGGGGTCAAGACATCACCGGGGAGCTGTTTTTT. Translation: CASSPPRGQDITGELFF. The full variable domain, completed using reference TRBV7-2 and TRBJ2-2, is GAGVSQSPSNKVTEKGKDVELRCDPISGHTALYWYRQSLGQGLEFLIYFQGNSAPDKSGLPSDRFSAERTGGSVSTLTIQRTQQEDSAVYLCASSPPRGQDITGELFFGEGSRLTVL.

This clonotype has at least ten counts. The chain couples TRBV27 to TRBJ2-5, with a possible D match to TRBD1 (6 bases). Trimming cost V 5 bases and J 1 base, with 11 bases left between them. The CDR3 extends over 14 amino acids. Germline V gene data show CDR1 as MNHEY and CDR2 as SMNVEV (reference sequence). CDR3 DNA sequence: TGTGCCAGCAGTAAGAGAGGGGGCCAAGAGACCCAGTACTTC. Protein: CASSKRGGQETQYF.

This clonotype has ten or more counts. The gene calls are TRBV2 and TRBJ2-3; the D gene is possibly TRBD2 (6 bases). Germline V gene data show CDR1 as SNHLY and CDR2 as FYNNEI. V lost 6 bases to trimming and J lost 4 bases, with 17 bases between them. This CDR3 spans 15 amino acids. The CDR3 region is CASRARTAGPDTQYF. The DNA for the CDR3 is TGTGCCAGCAGGGCCAGGACGGCGGGGCCAGATACGCAGTATTTT.

The V gene is TRBV29-1, the J gene TRBJ2-5; possibly TRBD1 or TRBD2 for D (5 bases each). This CDR3 has 14 residues. CDR1 is SQVTM and CDR2 is ANQGSEA in the germline V gene. V lost 7 bases and J lost 9, with 24 bases in between. The CDR3 spells CSAGTRTALGSQYF. CDR3 in DNA: TGCAGCGCAGGGACGAGGACTGCCTTGGGGTCCCAGTACTTC.

This clonotype was detected ten times or more. V and J are TRBV5-1 and TRBJ2-5, with D perhaps TRBD1 or TRBD2 (5 bases each). Trimming removed 2 bases at V and 1 base at J, with 15 bases between. Germline loops: CDR1 SGHRS, CDR2 YFSETQ. This CDR3 contains 16 residues. Written as DNA, the CDR3 is TGCGCCAGCAGCTTCGGGACGGCAGGGCCCCAAGAGACCCAGTACTTC. Its protein is CASSFGTAGPQETQYF.

This clonotype was seen repeatedly, ten times or more. The V call is TRBV28, the J call TRBJ2-5, with no clear D. The CDR3 extends over 14 amino acids. From germline, CDR1 is MDHEN and CDR2 SYDVKM. Trimming took off 4 bases at V and 3 bases at J, with 12 bases between the two ends. The DNA of the CDR3 is TGTGCCAGCAGTTCAGGTGGCACGGAAGAGACCCAGTACTTC. It is translated as CASSSGGTEETQYF. The entire variable domain, with the rest obtained from reference TRBV28 and TRBJ2-5, is as follows: DVKVTQSSRYLVKRTGEKVFLECVQDMDHENMFWYRQDPGLGLRLIYFSYDVKMKEKGDIPEGYSVSREKKERFSLILESASTNQTSMYLCASSSGGTEETQYFGPGTRLLVL.

At least ten counts were recorded for this clonotype. V is TRBV2 and J is TRBJ2-4; unclear D gene. The CDR3 extends over 15 amino acids. V dropped 6 bases and J dropped 0 bases, with 12 bases sitting between them. The germline V gene has CDR1 SNHLY and CDR2 FYNNEI. The CDR3 loop is CASRRFEVAKNIQYF. The CDR3, as DNA: TGTGCCAGCAGGAGGTTTGAAGTAGCCAAAAACATTCAGTACTTC.